This T cell receptor beta chain was recovered during a study of T cells after yellow fever vaccination. TCRdb called the 5' RACE reads again in MiXCR, with one record for every CDR3 protein. The data show about 160,000 distinct CDR3 sequences, under 7.5% seen once. CDR1 is SNHLY and CDR2 is FYNNEI in the germline V gene. V was pared by 6 bases and J by 6 bases, with 6 bases between. This CDR3 spans 11 amino acids. This clonotype was seen repeatedly, ten times or more. V usage is TRBV2 and J usage is TRBJ1-5; D is unclear. Sequences were derived from CD4+ T cells sorted from PBMCs, sampled 5 days after the first yellow fever vaccination. This clonotype originated in a man between 18 and 29 years old who received the YFV17D yellow fever vaccine. The DNA of the CDR3 is TGTGCCAGCAGATTGATTCAGCCCCAGCATTTT. It codes for CASRLIQPQHF.